This TCR beta chain was profiled in a study of blood T cells in healthy people across ages. Whole-study results and caveats: Versus aged donors, long-lived donors had higher diversity and more naive CD4+ cells.

A second PCR, run for about 6 to 12 cycles, used a sample-barcoded 5' primer plus a J-beta primer mix. A single record per CDR3 protein comes from TCRdb applying MiXCR to the 5' RACE reads. The sample lists approximately 820,000 distinct CDR3 sequences; 44% were seen once. As for this clonotype: The antigen is unknown.

The sample comprised blood. The source of this sequence is a man aged 60 to 69 in good health.

The chain's CDR3 is CASSPSGEAGELFF. The CDR3 DNA follows: TGTGCCAGCAGCCCTAGCGGAGAGGCCGGGGAGCTGTTTTTT. The V gene is TRBV6-4, the J gene TRBJ2-2; 7 nucleotides line up with TRBD2. The germline V gene encodes CDR1 MRHNA and CDR2 SNTAGT. J lost 6 bases, V lost 6 bases, and 7 bases had no gene match. This CDR3 comprises 14 residues.